Below are 32 T cell receptor beta chains sequenced from a single sample in a study of T cells in Graves' hyperthyroidism and ophthalmopathy. Amplified TCR beta CDR3 regions derived from RNA transcripts. The HTBI set primed first-round TCR CDR3 RT-PCR. TCRdb recomputed calls from the multiplex PCR reads with MiXCR, one row per CDR3 protein. The table records 560,000 or so distinct CDR3 sequences, under 60% of them present only once. Specimen: peripheral blood or thyroid tissue (not recorded which). These receptors all stem from a woman younger than 30 with Graves' hyperthyroidism.

The chain is built from TRBV6-1 and TRBJ1-1, with 7 bases identical to TRBD1. The CDR3 length is 14 residues. Germline loops: CDR1 MNHNS, CDR2 SASEGT. Losses at the gene ends were 5 bases for V and 3 bases for J; bases not matched to a gene: 6. The CDR3 DNA reads as TGTGCCAGCAGTCGGCGACAGGGTTACACTGAAGCTTTCTTT. It is translated as CASSRRQGYTEAFF.

This chain connects TRBV7-9 to TRBJ1-5; D is possibly TRBD1 (5 bases). With 5 bases removed from V and 3 bases from J, the gap between germline ends came to 14 bases. Germline V gene lookup returns CDR1 SEHNR and CDR2 FQNEAQ (reference sequence). The CDR3 totals 15 residues. The CDR3 protein is CASSAGGGNNQPQHF. In DNA, the CDR3 is TGTGCCAGCAGCGCCGGGGGAGGCAACAATCAGCCCCAGCATTTT. Looking up the rest from reference TRBV7-9 and TRBJ1-5 gives the full variable domain: DTGVSQNPRHKITKRGQNVTFRCDPISEHNRLYWYRQTLGQGPEFLTYFQNEAQLEKSRLLSDRFSAERPKGSFSTLEIQRTEQGDSAMYLCASSAGGGNNQPQHFGDGTRLSIL.

This clonotype was recorded at least ten times. The chain recombines TRBV2 with TRBJ1-5; D is possibly TRBD1 (5 bases). The CDR3 loop spans 14 amino acids. CDR1 is SNHLY and CDR2 is FYNNEI in the germline V gene. Trimming removed 4 bases from V and 2 bases from J, with 9 bases in between. The CDR3 region has the DNA TGTGCCAGCAGTGGGGGCCCGGGCAATCAGCCCCAGCATTTT. Its translation: CASSGGPGNQPQHF.

This clonotype was counted between two and nine times. The chain recombines TRBV7-6 with TRBJ2-7; D call uncertain. There are 16 residues in the CDR3. Between the trimmed V and J ends, which lost 3 bases and 5 bases, there was a span of 20 bases. Germline-derived CDR1 and CDR2 are SGHVS and FNYEAQ. This chain's CDR3 is CASSLASYTAADEQYF. As DNA, the CDR3 is TGTGCCAGCAGCTTGGCCTCCTACACTGCGGCTGACGAGCAGTACTTC.

As concerns this clonotype: Germline and junction disagree at one end, which may indicate a read error. This chain joins TRBV7-2 and TRBJ1-4; D perhaps matches TRBD1 (5 bases). This CDR3 contains 15 residues. Germline V gene lookup returns CDR1 SGHTA and CDR2 FQGNSA. The CDR3 spells CACSSYRPTNEKLFF. The CDR3 DNA reads TGTGCCTGCAGCTCCTACAGGCCAACTAATGAAAAACTGTTTTTT.

This clonotype was recorded once. The rearrangement joins TRBV7-2 to TRBJ1-2; no definite D call. V was shortened by 3 bases and J by 8 bases, with 10 bases between the two germline ends. The CDR3 covers 12 residues. Germline-derived CDR1 and CDR2 are SGHTA and FQGNSA. The CDR3 spells CASSLDPGGYTF. CDR3 nucleotide sequence: TGTGCCAGCAGCTTGGATCCGGGAGGCTACACCTTC.

This clonotype was counted ten times or more. The rearrangement links TRBV2 to TRBJ1-2; no clear D. V gave up 2 bases and J gave up 1 base, with 8 bases separating them. CDR3 length: 14 residues. Germline V gene data show CDR1 as SNHLY and CDR2 as FYNNEI. The CDR3 sequence is CASSERTGNYGYTF. In DNA form, the CDR3 reads TGTGCCAGCAGTGAACGGACGGGTAACTATGGCTACACCTTC. The full variable domain, its missing parts supplied by reference TRBV2 and TRBJ1-2, is EPEVTQTPSHQVTQMGQEVILRCVPISNHLYFYWYRQILGQKVEFLVSFYNNEISEKSEIFDDQFSVERPDGSNFTLKIRSTKLEDSAMYFCASSERTGNYGYTFGSGTRLTVV.

A few counts support this clonotype. Germline and junction disagree at one end, which may indicate a read error. The V gene is TRBV10-2, the J gene TRBJ2-7, with D possibly TRBD2 on 6 matching bases. The length of the CDR3 is 13 residues. Germline V gene lookup returns CDR1 WSHSY and CDR2 SAAADI. CDR3 coding DNA: TGTGCCAGCTCTGCGGGGCTTGACTACGAGCAGTACTTC. This gives the protein CASSAGLDYEQYF.

This clonotype was detected a few times. The V and J genes are TRBV7-9 and TRBJ1-3, with TRBD1 identical over 9 bases. The junction had 7 bases not matched to a gene; V was cut back by 6 bases and J by 1 base. The germline gives CDR1 SEHNR, CDR2 FQNEAQ (reference sequence). This CDR3 region has 16 residues. The CDR3 DNA follows: TGTGCCAGCAGGGATTTGGGACAGGGTTCTGGAAACACCATATATTTT. Amino acid sequence: CASRDLGQGSGNTIYF.

This sequence joins TRBV7-6 and TRBJ1-1, with D tentatively TRBD1 (6 bases). This CDR3 has 15 residues. V lost 5 bases, J lost 7 bases, and 20 bases lay in between. CDR1 is SGHVS and CDR2 is FNYEAQ in the germline V gene. For the CDR3, the DNA is TGTGCCAGCAGCCCGGAGGGGCGGGGGGCGGGTGAAGCTTTCTTT. It encodes CASSPEGRGAGEAFF.

In this sample, this clonotype turned up once. V and J are TRBV19 and TRBJ2-2; D may be TRBD1 (6 bases). The CDR3 contains 12 residues. Germline lookup yields CDR1 LNHDA and CDR2 SQIVND (reference sequence). V shed 6 bases and J shed 9 bases, with 11 bases lying between them. This CDR3 is CASRPGARELFF. The CDR3 nucleotides are TGTGCCAGTAGACCAGGGGCCCGGGAGCTGTTTTTT.

The CDR3 bases are TGTGCCAGCAGTGGGGGGGAGACAGGGGGAGATGAGCAGTTCTTC. It encodes CASSGGETGGDEQFF. The chain carries TRBV7-2 and TRBJ2-1, with 9 bases fitting TRBD1. The CDR3 sequence is 15 residues long. V was pared by 6 bases and J by 8 bases, with 11 bases of the junction left unmatched. The germline gives CDR1 SGHTA, CDR2 FQGNSA.

J is TRBJ1-5 and V is TRBV29-1; D is possibly TRBD1 (5 bases). Trimming cost V 6 bases and J 7 bases, with 13 bases left between them. CDR3 length equals 12 residues. Germline loops: CDR1 SQVTM, CDR2 ANQGSEA. In nucleotides, the CDR3 is TGCAGCGTGGGACTAGCGGGGCAGCCCCAGCATTTT. Translated, it gives CSVGLAGQPQHF.

In its sample, this clonotype was seen a few times. J is TRBJ1-1 and V is TRBV7-9; a weak D match, TRBD1 (6 bases). Germline lookup yields CDR1 SEHNR and CDR2 FQNEAQ (reference sequence). The germline V and J ends were trimmed by 5 bases and 3 bases, with 16 bases remaining between them. The CDR3 runs 15 residues. The CDR3 region has the DNA TGTGCCAGCAGCGACTCCGGGACACAGTACACTGAAGCTTTCTTT. The encoded protein is CASSDSGTQYTEAFF.

This clonotype was counted ten times or more. The V gene is TRBV7-9, the J gene TRBJ1-5; the D is unclear. CDR3 length equals 14 residues. V lost 0 bases to trimming and J lost 0 bases, with 3 bases between them. CDR1 is SEHNR, CDR2 FQNEAQ, per germline (reference sequence). The CDR3 spells CASSLAASNQPQHF. The CDR3 DNA follows: TGTGCCAGCAGCTTAGCAGCTAGCAATCAGCCCCAGCATTTT.

There are many counts of this clonotype. This chain links TRBV20-1 with TRBJ1-6; 9 nucleotides match TRBD1. Losses at the gene ends were 3 bases for V and 7 bases for J; bases not matched to a gene: 4. Germline CDR1 is DFQATT and CDR2 is SNEGSKA (reference sequence). This CDR3 is built from 14 residues. Written as DNA, the CDR3 is TGCAGTGCTAGGCGGGACAGGGCAAATTCACCCCTCCACTTT. It is translated as CSARRDRANSPLHF.

The chain couples TRBV10-3 to TRBJ1-1, with 7 nucleotides matching TRBD1. Germline CDR1 reads ENHRY; CDR2 reads SYGVKD. The CDR3 spans 16 residues. Unmatched junction bases numbered 16, after V lost 6 bases and J lost 6 bases. Written as DNA, the CDR3 is TGTGCCATCAGCAAAATGACAGGGAGGGTCGGGGCTGAAGCTTTCTTT. Translation: CAISKMTGRVGAEAFF.

About this clonotype: At one end the junction does not follow the germline gene, possibly because of a read error. This rearrangement joins TRBV6-5 to TRBJ2-5; 7 bases are a match to TRBD2. The germline V gene has CDR1 MNHEY and CDR2 SVGAGI. The length of the CDR3 is 13 residues. CDR3 sequence (DNA): TGTGCCAGCAGTCACCTAAAAGCTGGGACTACCTATTTC. Translated: CASSHLKAGTTYF.

This chain uses TRBV7-9 with TRBJ1-2, with TRBD1 matching over 9 bases. CDR1 is SEHNR and CDR2 is FQNEAQ in the germline V gene (reference sequence). After removal of 6 bases from V and 4 bases from J, the junction contained 9 bases not matched to a gene. The CDR3 covers 15 residues. For the CDR3, the DNA is TGTGCCAGCAGTTACTCGGGACAGGGCGGCTATGGCTACACCTTC. Amino acid sequence: CASSYSGQGGYGYTF.

This rearrangement joins TRBV2 to TRBJ2-5, with TRBD1 as a possible D gene (6 bases). The CDR3 totals 14 residues. Germline V gives CDR1 SNHLY, CDR2 FYNNEI. The V and J ends lost 7 bases and 2 bases respectively, with 14 bases between them. CDR3 DNA: TGTGCCAGCAATTCCTTAGGGACACAAGAGACCCAGTACTTC. It codes for CASNSLGTQETQYF.

The genes are TRBV7-9 and TRBJ1-4; a possible D gene is TRBD1 (5 bases). The V end was cut by 3 bases, the J end by 15 bases, with 14 bases between. Germline V gene sequence: CDR1 SEHNR, CDR2 FQNEAQ (reference sequence). The CDR3 spans 12 residues. CDR3 protein: CASSFTEMGVFF. In nucleotides, the CDR3 is TGTGCCAGCAGCTTTACGGAGATGGGGGTGTTTTTT.

At least ten counts were recorded for this clonotype. J is TRBJ1-2 and V is TRBV29-1; 10 positions match TRBD1. The germline V gene encodes CDR1 SQVTM and CDR2 ANQGSEA. The CDR3 extends over 12 amino acids. CDR3 region: CSARTGGYGYTF. CDR3 bases: TGCAGTGCTAGGACAGGGGGCTATGGCTACACCTTC.

CDR3 sequence reads: CASSPGALNTGELFF. The DNA of the CDR3 is TGTGCCAGCAGCCCGGGGGCTTTGAACACCGGGGAGCTGTTTTTT. The chain employs TRBV7-6 and TRBJ2-2, with D possibly being TRBD1 or TRBD2 (6 bases each). CDR3 length equals 15 residues. Trimming removed 5 bases at V and 1 base at J, with 11 bases between. Germline CDR1 SGHVS, CDR2 FNYEAQ.

This clonotype occurred a few times. V usage is TRBV9 and J usage is TRBJ2-7, with D unclear. This CDR3 spans 15 amino acids. Germline CDR1 SGDLS, CDR2 YYNGEE. V lost 4 bases and J lost 2, with 16 bases in between. The CDR3 DNA sequence: TGTGCCAGCAGCCCGGACCTTCTGCCAACCTACGAGCAGTACTTC. Translation gives CASSPDLLPTYEQYF. Complete variable domain (other parts from reference TRBV9 and TRBJ2-7): DSGVTQTPKHLITATGQRVTLRCSPRSGDLSVYWYQQSLDQGLQFLIQYYNGEERAKGNILERFSAQQFPDLHSELNLSSLELGDSALYFCASSPDLLPTYEQYFGPGTRLTVT.

The chain employs TRBV14 and TRBJ1-2, with D uncertain. With 4 bases removed from V and 8 bases from J, the gap between germline ends came to 14 bases. The CDR3 consists of 13 residues. The germline V gene has CDR1 SGHDN and CDR2 FVKESK. The CDR3 spells CASSPGGEVGYTF. In DNA, the CDR3 is TGTGCCAGCAGCCCAGGCGGGGAAGTGGGCTACACCTTC.

This clonotype came up once. CDR3 sequence reads: CSARTTDRGIPNQPQHF. CDR3 nucleotides: TGCAGTGCTAGAACTACAGACAGGGGGATACCCAATCAGCCCCAGCATTTT. The V gene is TRBV20-1, the J gene TRBJ1-5, with 9 bases matching TRBD1. CDR3 length: 17 residues. Germline CDR1 reads DFQATT; CDR2 reads SNEGSKA (reference sequence). With 2 bases clipped from V and 3 bases from J, the junction kept 11 bases outside the gene matches.

This clonotype turned up a few times. CDR3: CASSHPGQATEAFF. Here the CDR3 DNA reads TGTGCCAGCAGCCACCCAGGACAGGCCACTGAAGCTTTCTTT. V is TRBV9 and J is TRBJ1-1, with 7 positions matching TRBD1. CDR1 is SGDLS, CDR2 YYNGEE, per germline. V dropped 4 bases and J dropped 4; count of bases not matched to a gene: 7. The CDR3 is made up of 14 amino acids.

This clonotype turned up a few times. The chain combines TRBV5-1 with TRBJ1-1; unclear D gene. In germline, CDR1 is SGHRS, CDR2 YFSETQ. Between the trimmed V and J ends, which lost 2 bases and 4 bases, there was a span of 12 bases. The CDR3 runs to 14 residues. For the CDR3, the DNA is TGCGCCAGCAGCTTAACTTTTGGCGGCACTGAAGCTTTCTTT. Its protein is CASSLTFGGTEAFF.

This clonotype appeared many times. This chain connects TRBV10-2 to TRBJ2-5, with 12 bases matching TRBD2. CDR3 length: 17 residues. Looked up from germline, CDR1 is WSHSY and CDR2 is SAAADI. J gave up 2 bases and V 7 bases, and 11 bases lay outside the gene matches. The CDR3 sequence is CASKTGLAGPGQETQYF. In DNA, the CDR3 is TGCGCCAGCAAAACGGGACTAGCGGGTCCCGGACAAGAGACCCAGTACTTC.

There are a few counts of this clonotype. This could be a read error, since a much larger clone is one nucleotide away. The chain carries TRBV10-3 and TRBJ1-6; 9 bases agree with TRBD1. The CDR3 covers 14 residues. Germline V gene sequence: CDR1 ENHRY, CDR2 SYGVKD. Germline trimming cut 5 bases from V and 9 bases from J; bases unmatched to any gene: 5. CDR3 sequence reads: CAISPGQGGSPLHF. Written as DNA, the CDR3 is TGTGCCATCAGTCCGGGACAGGGCGGTTCACCCCTCCACTTT.

The chain recombines TRBV7-6 with TRBJ2-5; 9 bases line up with TRBD2. Germline values: CDR1 SGHVS, CDR2 FNYEAQ. Trimming removed 6 bases from V and 3 bases from J; junction bases left unmatched: 5. This CDR3 has 14 amino acids. The CDR3 loop is CASRLLAGKETQYF. The CDR3 DNA follows: TGTGCCAGCAGGCTACTAGCGGGTAAAGAGACCCAGTACTTC. Complete variable domain (other parts from reference TRBV7-6 and TRBJ2-5): GAGVSQSPRYKVTKRGQDVALRCDPISGHVSLYWYRQALGQGPEFLTYFNYEAQQDKSGLPNDRFSAERPEGSISTLTIQRTEQRDSAMYRCASRLLAGKETQYFGPGTRLLVL.

The rearrangement joins TRBV5-1 to TRBJ1-4; D might be TRBD1 (5 bases). This CDR3 has 14 amino acids. The germline V gene encodes CDR1 SGHRS and CDR2 YFSETQ. The V end was cut by 0 bases, the J end by 8 bases, with 11 bases between. The CDR3 sequence is CASSLEQGGEKLFF. CDR3 coding DNA: TGCGCCAGCAGCTTGGAGCAGGGTGGCGAAAAACTGTTTTTT.